This T cell receptor beta chain was sequenced for a study of blood T cells in healthy people across ages. The study's findings and limits: For the donors, CMV status was unknown and possibly confounded expanded clonotype changes.

PCR was performed a second time for roughly 7 to 12 cycles using a sample-barcoded 5' primer and a J-beta primer mix. Each cDNA was tagged by a template-switch adaptor containing 12 random nucleotides. TCRdb recomputed calls from the 5' RACE reads with MiXCR, one row per CDR3 protein. The repertoire has about 620,000 distinct CDR3 sequences, under 25% of them found once; the top ten carry 3.6%. A few counts support this clonotype. What it binds is not known. V was cut by 6 bases and J by 4 bases, with 10 bases left in between. The germline CDR1 and CDR2 sequences are SEHNR and FQNEAQ (reference sequence). The CDR3 contains 13 residues.

The receptor was derived from a man between 70 and 80 years old in good health. What was sequenced was blood. The chain joins TRBV7-9 to TRBJ2-1, with D perhaps matching TRBD1 (5 bases). CDR3 bases: TGTGCCAGCAGTACGACAGAATACAATGAGCAGTTCTTC. Its translation: CASSTTEYNEQFF.